This T cell receptor (beta chain) emerged from a study of OX40 agonist ivuxolimab in advanced cancers. Study background: The study gave patients intravenous ivuxolimab at 0.01 to 10 mg/kg every 2 weeks.

This clone has just a few counts. Its antigen is as yet unknown. Per the germline V gene, CDR1 is MRHNA and CDR2 is SNTAGT. Trimming shortened V by 5 bases and J by 3 bases, and 14 bases separated the two germline ends. The CDR3 length is 14 residues. This table comes from immunoSEQ multiplex PCR, and its TCRdb copy is limited to in-frame clones, with some not included. The sample lists 12,000 to 15,000 clones, 65% to 75% occurring once. Study observations and caveats: Normalized expansion of T-cell clones was also low for some nonresponders. At doses 0.1 to 3.0 mg/kg, CD4+ and CD8+ clones expanded.

The TCR sequence derives from an adult with an advanced solid tumor such as melanoma, head and neck, liver or kidney cancer. This sample comprised CD4+ or CD8+ T cells sorted from blood, obtained in a trial of the OX40 agonist ivuxolimab. The rearrangement links TRBV6-4 to TRBJ2-7; D not resolved. The chain's CDR3 is CASSYEGVYYEQYF. CDR3 in DNA: TGTGCCAGCAGTTACGAAGGAGTCTACTACGAGCAGTACTTC.